The 25 T cell receptor beta chains listed next were all sequenced from one sample in a study of T cell repertoires in cytomegalovirus infection. TCRdb reanalysed the reads using MiXCR and keeps one entry per CDR3 protein. The sample carries around 630,000 distinct CDR3 sequences, approximately 24% recorded once. The sample consisted of CD8+ T cells from PBMCs. These receptors were obtained from a human donor in good health (CMV status not recorded). Some clones in this sample may be carry-over from other donors' samples.

The CDR3 is CASGLGGDAYNEQFF. The CDR3 nucleotides are TGTGCTAGTGGTTTAGGGGGGGATGCCTACAATGAGCAGTTCTTC. The J gene is TRBJ2-1, the V gene TRBV12-5; perhaps TRBD2 as D (7 bases). This CDR3 has 15 residues. Trimming removed 3 bases at V and 2 bases at J, with 11 bases between. Per the germline V gene, CDR1 is LGHNT and CDR2 is FRNRAP.

This clonotype was counted a single time. This rearrangement joins TRBV6-2 or TRBV6-3 to TRBJ2-7, with 7 bases matching TRBD1. Trimming cost V 6 bases and J 6 bases; bases outside gene matches: 11. The CDR3 totals 14 residues. Looked up from germline, CDR1 is MNHEY and CDR2 is SVGEGT. The chain's CDR3 is CASSWYGTATEQYV. CDR3 nucleotide sequence: TGTGCCAGCAGCTGGTACGGGACAGCTACCGAGCAGTACGTC.

V gene TRBV10-3 combines with J gene TRBJ2-7, with 7 bases aligning to TRBD1. CDR1 is ENHRY, CDR2 SYGVKD, per germline. The V and J ends lost 8 bases and 1 base, in that order; junction bases with no gene match: 5. The CDR3 is 13 residues long. CDR3 DNA sequence: TGTGCCATCGGATCGGACAGGTCCTACGAGCAGTACGTC. It translates to CAIGSDRSYEQYV.

This clonotype turned up a few times. The chain has TRBV6-1 and TRBJ2-7; D could derive from TRBD1 or TRBD2 (6 bases each). The germline V gene encodes CDR1 MNHNS and CDR2 SASEGT. The CDR3 length is 17 residues. With 0 bases removed from V and 5 bases from J, the gap between germline ends came to 20 bases. The CDR3 sequence: CASSEARTARGFHEQYF. CDR3 DNA sequence: TGTGCCAGCAGTGAAGCGCGGACAGCGCGGGGCTTCCACGAGCAGTACTTC.

This clonotype was seen a few times. This sequence joins TRBV20-1 and TRBJ1-4, with D possibly matching TRBD1 (5 bases). Trimming left V 6 bases short and J 0 bases short, with 11 bases between. CDR1 and CDR2 from the germline V gene are DFQATT and SNEGSKA (reference sequence). The CDR3 length is 14 residues. Here the CDR3 DNA reads TGCAGTGCCCTTTCGACAGCAACTAATGAAAAACTGTTTTTT. Its translation: CSALSTATNEKLFF.

The chain recombines TRBV20-1 with TRBJ2-1; the D gene is possibly TRBD2 (9 bases). Germline assignment: CDR1 DFQATT and CDR2 SNEGSKA (reference sequence). CDR3 length: 16 residues. V was cut by 3 bases and J by 10 bases, with 25 bases left in between. Here the CDR3 reads CSARGTSLATGGEQFF. CDR3 coding DNA: TGCAGTGCTAGGGGGACTAGCCTCGCCACAGGGGGGGAGCAGTTCTTC.

This clonotype was observed a few times. The chain recombines TRBV2 with TRBJ1-5; D gene unclear. The germline gives CDR1 SNHLY, CDR2 FYNNEI. V gave up 2 bases and J gave up 0 bases, with 5 bases separating them. This CDR3 has 14 amino acids. CDR3 residues: CASSESYSNQPQHF. The CDR3 nucleotides read TGTGCCAGCAGTGAATCCTATAGCAATCAGCCCCAGCATTTT. Full variable domain (remainder filled in from reference TRBV2 and TRBJ1-5): EPEVTQTPSHQVTQMGQEVILRCVPISNHLYFYWYRQILGQKVEFLVSFYNNEISEKSEIFDDQFSVERPDGSNFTLKIRSTKLEDSAMYFCASSESYSNQPQHFGDGTRLSIL.

This clonotype was recorded a few times. This sequence joins TRBV6-2 or TRBV6-3 and TRBJ1-1; D gene ambiguous. CDR3 size: 12 residues. Germline V gene data show CDR1 as MNHEY and CDR2 as SVGEGT. V was trimmed by 10 bases and J by 1 base, leaving 10 bases between them. The CDR3 bases are TGTGCCACCCGGGCAGCGAACACTGAAGCTTTCTTT. It yields the protein CATRAANTEAFF.

This clonotype was detected ten times or more. The rearrangement uses TRBV7-8 and TRBJ2-7, with 9 bases matching TRBD1. CDR3 size: 15 residues. Germline trimming cut 0 bases from V and 2 bases from J; bases unmatched to any gene: 2. From germline, CDR1 is SGHVS and CDR2 FQNEAQ. CDR3 sequence: CASSLATGGPYEQYF. The DNA for the CDR3 is TGTGCCAGCAGCTTAGCCACAGGGGGCCCCTACGAGCAGTACTTC.

This clonotype was picked up a small number of times. V is TRBV7-9 and J is TRBJ1-4; 7 positions agree with TRBD1. Looked up from germline, CDR1 is SEHNR and CDR2 is FQNEAQ (reference sequence). Germline trimming cut 8 bases from V and 4 bases from J; bases unmatched to any gene: 7. The CDR3 spans 14 residues. The chain's CDR3 is CASGESGGNEKLFF. CDR3 nucleotides: TGTGCCAGCGGGGAGTCAGGGGGTAATGAAAAACTGTTTTTT.

This clonotype was found many times. The CDR3 region has the DNA TGTGCCAGCAGCCCCGTTTCGGAGCGGGGGCAGCCCCAGCATTTT. Translation gives CASSPVSERGQPQHF. The chain employs TRBV28 and TRBJ1-5; D might be TRBD1 (5 bases). The V end lost 6 bases, the J end lost 7 bases, and 19 bases lay between the germline ends. There are 15 residues in the CDR3. Germline V gene data show CDR1 as MDHEN and CDR2 as SYDVKM.

Here the CDR3 reads CRVGGGAGAADTQYF. DNA for the CDR3: TGCAGGGTGGGAGGGGGCGCAGGAGCAGCAGATACGCAGTATTTT. This chain connects TRBV20-1 to TRBJ2-3; D could derive from TRBD1 or TRBD2 (7 bases each). Germline assignment: CDR1 DFQATT and CDR2 SNEGSKA (reference sequence). The CDR3 contains 15 residues.

The genes are TRBV5-1 and TRBJ2-3; D ambiguous. V was clipped by 3 bases and J by 2 bases, with 10 bases between them. CDR3 size: 14 residues. The germline V gene has CDR1 SGHRS and CDR2 YFSETQ. The CDR3 loop reads CASSWDAITDTQYF. DNA for the CDR3: TGCGCCAGCAGCTGGGATGCAATCACAGATACGCAGTATTTT.

The chain links TRBV29-1 to TRBJ1-2; the D is unclear. The CDR3 length is 11 residues. From germline, CDR1 is SQVTM and CDR2 ANQGSEA. Trimming left V 5 bases short and J 6 bases short, with 10 bases between. CDR3: CSVPGWDGYTF. The CDR3, as DNA: TGCAGCGTTCCCGGTTGGGATGGCTACACCTTC.

This clonotype has ten or more counts. The rearrangement joins TRBV7-2 to TRBJ2-3; D is possibly TRBD1 or TRBD2 (5 bases each). CDR1 is SGHTA and CDR2 is FQGNSA in the germline V gene. This CDR3 has 15 residues. Trimming pared 5 bases from V and 6 bases from J, leaving 18 bases between. The CDR3 protein is CASSEPMGERDTQYF. CDR3 sequence (DNA): TGTGCCAGCAGCGAACCTATGGGGGAACGGGATACGCAGTATTTT.

In this sample, this clonotype turned up many times. The chain employs TRBV20-1 and TRBJ2-2; D is uncertain. CDR3 length: 12 amino acids. Germline values: CDR1 DFQATT, CDR2 SNEGSKA (reference sequence). V was trimmed by 4 bases and J by 4 bases, leaving 7 bases between them. Here the CDR3 reads CSAIQRTGELFF. The CDR3 nucleotides are TGCAGTGCTATACAACGCACCGGGGAGCTGTTTTTT.

This clonotype was seen more than once but under ten times. V gene TRBV20-1 combines with J gene TRBJ2-3, with TRBD1 matching over 7 bases. Germline CDR1 reads DFQATT; CDR2 reads SNEGSKA (reference sequence). CDR3 length: 16 residues. The trim removed 3 bases at V and 6 bases at J, leaving 15 bases unmatched. CDR3 DNA sequence: TGCAGTGCTAGCCTCATCCGGACAGGAACATTGGATACGCAGTATTTT. This encodes CSASLIRTGTLDTQYF.

Many counts were recorded for this clonotype. This chain uses TRBV6-2 or TRBV6-3 with TRBJ2-7; TRBD1 matches 10 bases. J was trimmed by 5 bases and V by 0 bases; bases with no gene match: 1. The CDR3 is 14 residues long. Germline V gene lookup returns CDR1 MNHEY and CDR2 SVGEGT. The CDR3 DNA is TGTGCCAGCAGTTACTCGGGGACAGGGGACGAGCAGTACGTC. This sequence encodes CASSYSGTGDEQYV.

The genes are TRBV9 and TRBJ2-5; no firm D call. Germline CDR1 is SGDLS and CDR2 is YYNGEE. This CDR3 contains 12 residues. V lost 0 bases, J lost 2 bases, and 2 bases lay in between. The CDR3 nucleotides read TGTGCCAGCAGCGTAGATCAAGAGACCCAGTACTTC. As protein: CASSVDQETQYF. The full variable domain, rest sourced from reference TRBV9 and TRBJ2-5, is DSGVTQTPKHLITATGQRVTLRCSPRSGDLSVYWYQQSLDQGLQFLIQYYNGEERAKGNILERFSAQQFPDLHSELNLSSLELGDSALYFCASSVDQETQYFGPGTRLLVL.

This clonotype appeared many times. V gene TRBV19 combines with J gene TRBJ2-4; D remains unclear. This CDR3 comprises 14 residues. The germline gives CDR1 LNHDA, CDR2 SQIVND (reference sequence). With 5 bases removed from V and 7 bases from J, the gap between germline ends came to 15 bases. CDR3 DNA sequence: TGTGCCAGTAGTCCTCAAGACGGAACCAACATTCAGTACTTC. Amino acids: CASSPQDGTNIQYF.

This clonotype has only a few counts. The rearrangement links TRBV7-9 to TRBJ1-5; maybe TRBD1 (5 bases). Germline-derived CDR1 and CDR2 are SEHNR and FQNEAQ (reference sequence). The CDR3 totals 17 residues. V was shortened by 1 base and J by 1 base, with 14 bases between the two germline ends. CDR3 sequence reads: CASSLGGVGESNQPQHF. The CDR3 DNA reads TGTGCCAGCAGCTTAGGAGGGGTAGGGGAAAGCAATCAGCCCCAGCATTTT.

The chain couples TRBV2 to TRBJ1-5; D possibly corresponds to TRBD1 (5 bases). Germline V gene lookup returns CDR1 SNHLY and CDR2 FYNNEI. Trimming pared 9 bases from V and 5 bases from J, leaving 17 bases between. The CDR3 spans 14 residues. CDR3 residues: CASEGQHEDQPQHF. The CDR3 bases are TGTGCCAGTGAAGGACAACATGAAGATCAGCCCCAGCATTTT.

This chain uses TRBV5-1 with TRBJ2-1, with 7 bases lining up with TRBD2. From germline, CDR1 is SGHRS and CDR2 YFSETQ. With V trimmed by 4 bases and J by 7 bases, 5 bases remained unmatched. The CDR3 covers 13 residues. For the CDR3, the DNA is TGCGCCAGCAGCACTACGGGGGGTAATGAGCAGTTCTTC. Amino acids: CASSTTGGNEQFF.

The chain is built from TRBV14 and TRBJ2-3; 9 positions match TRBD1. Germline V gives CDR1 SGHDN, CDR2 FVKESK. The J segment lost 5 bases and the V segment lost 0 bases, leaving 3 bases of the junction unmatched. The CDR3 covers 15 residues. CDR3 residues: CASSQETGGLDTQYF. The DNA of the CDR3 is TGTGCCAGCAGCCAAGAAACAGGGGGCCTAGATACGCAGTATTTT.

This clonotype showed up many times. J is TRBJ1-1 and V is TRBV6-6; D is undetermined. The CDR3 is made up of 15 amino acids. The V end lost 2 bases, the J end lost 4 bases, and 14 bases lay between the germline ends. Germline-derived CDR1 and CDR2 are MNHNY and SVGAGI (reference sequence). The CDR3 DNA sequence: TGTGCCAGCAGTTACGCGGCCCTTTTGGGCACTGAAGCTTTCTTT. Translation: CASSYAALLGTEAFF.